This TCR beta chain is drawn from a study of regulatory T cells in long-lasting Graves disease. General study findings and limits: Possibly, accuracy suffered from the small sample size. Persistent disease was characterized by preferential usage of TRBV28, TRBJ1-2 and TRBJ2-5.

This CDR3 is 16 amino acids long. V trimming: 3 bases; J trimming: 3 bases; junction bases outside the gene matches: 8. Germline V gene lookup returns CDR1 MNHGY and CDR2 SVAAGI. With iRepertoire HTBI primers and Arm-PCR of CDR3 regions, TCR beta libraries were built. TCRdb redid the calling of the multiplex PCR reads with MiXCR, one entry per CDR3 protein. The top ten clones hold around 10% of a sample with approximately 540,000 distinct CDR3 sequences, 9.5% to 15% of them seen once. Time point denoted: newly diagnosed GD, antithyroid drugs for less than 3 months. PBMC-extracted RNA yielded the TCR library. This clonotype was seen many times. Its matching antigen is unknown. This same sample was also part of a study on T cells in Graves' hyperthyroidism and ophthalmopathy. This second study notes: The HTBI primer set drove a first-round RT-PCR of the TCR CDR3.

The clonotype comes from a woman in her thirties with Graves disease. The input for sequencing was peripheral blood mononuclear cells (PBMCs), taken at new diagnosis, from a patient treated with antithyroid drugs. This chain uses TRBV6-9 with TRBJ2-5, with TRBD1 matching 9 bases. CDR3 sequence (DNA): TGTGCCAGCAGTTACAGTTCCGGGACAGGGAAAGAGACCCAGTACTTC. Translation gives CASSYSSGTGKETQYF.